The rows below give T cell receptor beta chains drawn from one sample of a study of CD8+CD57+ T cells in acquired aplastic anemia. Each CDR3 protein gets one entry after TCRdb re-called the reads with MiXCR. The sample holds about 210,000 distinct CDR3 sequences, about a third seen once. The specimen was sorted CD4+, CD8+, or CD8+CD57+ T cells (not recorded which) from PBMCs. These receptors all come from a human donor in good health, serving as a control. Both conserved end residues are part of each CDR3. D genes are given only for firm matches. Expanded clones get a size class; other rows say once, few or many, or leave the size out.

d_call,clone_size,j_call,v_call,cdr3_nt,cdr3_aa
-,-,TRBJ2-5,TRBV5-1,TGCGCCGGCAGCTCTCAAGAGACCCAGTACTTC,CAGSSQETQYF
-,many,TRBJ1-1,TRBV5-4,TGTGCCAGCAGCTGGGAAACCTACACTGAAGCTTTCTTT,CASSWETYTEAFF
-,once,TRBJ1-6,TRBV5-1,TGCGCCAGCAGCTTACCCCCCGACAGCGGTCGGTCACCCCTCCACTTT,CASSLPPDSGRSPLHF
-,-,TRBJ1-4,TRBV4-1,TGCGCCAGCAGCCCCCTCAAGAGAGGGGAAGGTGAAAAACTGTTTTTT,CASSPLKRGEGEKLFF
-,few,TRBJ2-2,TRBV20-1,TGCAGTGCCCCCGGGACGGTTAACACCGGGGAGCTGTTTTTT,CSAPGTVNTGELFF
TRBD1,-,TRBJ1-1,TRBV19,TGTGCCAGCTCAATTCAGGGGGCTAGGGGCACTGAAGCTTTCTTT,CASSIQGARGTEAFF
-,many,TRBJ1-1,TRBV2,TGTGCCAGCAGGTACAGGGAGGCTGAAGCTTTCTTT,CASRYREAEAFF
-,-,TRBJ1-2,TRBV2,TGTGCCAGCAGTACACGACGGACTACTAACTATGGCTACACCTTC,CASSTRRTTNYGYTF
TRBD1,many,TRBJ1-1,TRBV5-1,TGCGCCAGCAGCATAACCGGGACAGTTGAAGCTTTCTTT,CASSITGTVEAFF
TRBD2,-,TRBJ2-2,TRBV14,TGTGCCAGCAGCCAACAAGCGGGAGAAACCGGGGAGCTGTTTTTT,CASSQQAGETGELFF
TRBD1,once,TRBJ1-2,TRBV10-3,TGTGCCACCTACTCCCCGGGACAGGGGGCTGAAGACTATGGCTACACCTTC,CATYSPGQGAEDYGYTF
-,-,TRBJ2-5,TRBV5-1,TGCGCCAGCAGCGTAAGACTTAACCAAGAGACCCAGTACTTC,CASSVRLNQETQYF
-,many,TRBJ1-5,TRBV7-2,TGTGCCAGCAGCTTCGGTCACGGGGAAGCCCAGCATTTT,CASSFGHGEAQHF
-,-,TRBJ2-7,TRBV24-1,TGTGCCACCAGTCTGTCAGAAGGCCGGCGTAGCTCCTACGAGCAGTACTTC,CATSLSEGRRSSYEQYF
-,many,TRBJ1-6,TRBV5-1,TGCGCCAGCAGCTCTCCCGGGACGGAACCGTATAATTCACCCCTCCACTTT,CASSSPGTEPYNSPLHF
TRBD2,many,TRBJ2-7,TRBV4-2,TGTGCCAGCAGCCAGGGTGGACTAGCGGGAAACGAGCAGTACTTC,CASSQGGLAGNEQYF
TRBD1,many,TRBJ2-5,TRBV7-2,TGTGCCAGCAGCAGTACAGGGGAAGAGACCCAGTACTTC,CASSSTGEETQYF
-,many,TRBJ1-5,TRBV5-6,TGTGCCAGCAGCTTGGGGTACAATCAGCCCCAGCATTTT,CASSLGYNQPQHF
TRBD1,-,TRBJ1-2,TRBV19,TGTGCCAGCAGCGGGGACAGGGTTGGTTACACCTTC,CASSGDRVGYTF
TRBD2,many,TRBJ2-1,TRBV14,TGTGCCAGCAGCCGACGACTAGCCGCTTACGATGAGCAGTTCTTC,CASSRRLAAYDEQFF
-,many,TRBJ2-7,TRBV4-3,TGCGCCAGCAGCCAACCCGCGACAGGAACCTACGAGCAGTACTTC,CASSQPATGTYEQYF
-,-,TRBJ1-6,TRBV10-3,TGTGCCATCAGTGTGACAGGAAGTTATAATTCACCCCTCCACTTT,CAISVTGSYNSPLHF
-,many,TRBJ1-5,TRBV7-2,TGTGCCAGCAGCTTGCGAAGCAATCAGCCCCAGCATTTT,CASSLRSNQPQHF
TRBD2,once,TRBJ2-1,TRBV19,TGTGCCAGTAGTGTCGGGACTAGCGGGATCTATGAGCAGTTCTTC,CASSVGTSGIYEQFF
-,-,TRBJ2-1,TRBV10-1,TGCGCCAGCAGTTACGGGATTTACGACAATGAGCAGTTCTTC,CASSYGIYDNEQFF
-,-,TRBJ1-5,TRBV5-1,TGCGCCAGCAGCTTGGCTCCCGATCAGCCCCAGCATTTT,CASSLAPDQPQHF
-,few,TRBJ1-1,TRBV7-3,TGTGCCAGCAGCCTAACCCCTTACGGCGGATACCGAGGGAACACTGAAGCTTTCTTT,CASSLTPYGGYRGNTEAFF
TRBD1,-,TRBJ1-1,TRBV5-6,TGTGCCAGCAGCTTTGGAGGGGGCGCTCTGAACACTGAAGCTTTCTTT,CASSFGGGALNTEAFF
-,few,TRBJ1-5,TRBV27,TGTGCCAGCAGTTTGAACCCCACTAGCAATCAGCCCCAGCATTTT,CASSLNPTSNQPQHF
-,-,TRBJ1-2,TRBV30,TGTGCCTGGAGTGTACCGGGGGTTCGCGGCTACACCTTC,CAWSVPGVRGYTF
-,few,TRBJ1-2,TRBV10-2,TGCGCCAGCAGTGTTGGGCAATATGGCAATGTGGGTGGCTACACCTTC,CASSVGQYGNVGGYTF
-,many,TRBJ1-2,TRBV6-6,TGTGCCAGCAGTTACTACGGAGGGGTTGGCTACACCTTC,CASSYYGGVGYTF
TRBD1,few,TRBJ2-3,TRBV7-2,TGTGCCAGCAGCTTAGCTGGGACAGGGAGCACAGATACGCAGTATTTT,CASSLAGTGSTDTQYF
-,-,TRBJ2-1,TRBV5-8,TGTGCCAGTAGCTTGGTAGGAGCTGCTCGTGAGCAGTTCTTC,CASSLVGAAREQFF